This T cell receptor (beta chain) was found in a study of post-analysis software for immune sequencing data. Incorporated into the TCR beta cDNA libraries were unique molecular identifiers, which served to reduce PCR and sequencing biases. In TCRdb, the PCR reads were re-called with MiXCR into one record per CDR3 protein. The data show around 150,000 distinct CDR3 sequences, with roughly 40% seen just once and 25% to 30% held by the top ten. CDR1 and CDR2 (germline): SGHRS, YFSETQ. This CDR3 region has 15 residues. V gave up 0 bases and J gave up 0 bases, with 10 bases separating them. The sequence was collected from a girl aged 5-17 years with multiple sclerosis. The V call is TRBV5-1, the J call TRBJ2-7; either TRBD1 or TRBD2 may supply D (5 bases each). This specimen consisted of blood, obtained after autologous hematopoietic stem cell transplantation. In nucleotides, the CDR3 is TGCGCCAGCAGCTTGGGGTGGGGGAGCTCCTACGAGCAGTACTTC. Encoded protein: CASSLGWGSSYEQYF. Using reference TRBV5-1 and TRBJ2-7 for the parts outside the CDR3, the full variable domain is KAGVTQTPRYLIKTRGQQVTLSCSPISGHRSVSWYQQTPGQGLQFLFEYFSETQRNKGNFPGRFSGRQFSNSRSEMNVSTLELGDSALYLCASSLGWGSSYEQYFGPGTRLTVT.